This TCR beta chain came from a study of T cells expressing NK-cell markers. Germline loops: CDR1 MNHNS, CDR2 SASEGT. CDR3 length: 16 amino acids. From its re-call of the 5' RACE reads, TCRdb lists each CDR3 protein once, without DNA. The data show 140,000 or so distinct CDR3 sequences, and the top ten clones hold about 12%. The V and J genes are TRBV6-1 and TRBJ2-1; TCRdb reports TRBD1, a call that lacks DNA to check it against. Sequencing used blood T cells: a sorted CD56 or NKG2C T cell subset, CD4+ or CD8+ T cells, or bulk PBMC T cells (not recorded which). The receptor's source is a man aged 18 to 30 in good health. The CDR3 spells CASSLSLEGARNEQFF.